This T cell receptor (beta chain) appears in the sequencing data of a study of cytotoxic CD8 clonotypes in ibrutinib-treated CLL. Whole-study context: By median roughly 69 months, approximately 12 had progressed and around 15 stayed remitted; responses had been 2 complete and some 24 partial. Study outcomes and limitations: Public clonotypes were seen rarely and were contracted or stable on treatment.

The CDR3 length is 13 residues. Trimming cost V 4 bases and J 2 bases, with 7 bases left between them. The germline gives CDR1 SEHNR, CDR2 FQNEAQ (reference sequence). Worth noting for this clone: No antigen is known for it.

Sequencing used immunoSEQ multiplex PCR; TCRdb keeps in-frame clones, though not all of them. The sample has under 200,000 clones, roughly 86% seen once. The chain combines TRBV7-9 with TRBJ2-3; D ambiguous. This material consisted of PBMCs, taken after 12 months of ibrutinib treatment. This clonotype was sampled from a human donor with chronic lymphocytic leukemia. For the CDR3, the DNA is TGTGCCAGCAGCTGGACCCTCACAGATACGCAGTATTTT. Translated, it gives CASSWTLTDTQYF.